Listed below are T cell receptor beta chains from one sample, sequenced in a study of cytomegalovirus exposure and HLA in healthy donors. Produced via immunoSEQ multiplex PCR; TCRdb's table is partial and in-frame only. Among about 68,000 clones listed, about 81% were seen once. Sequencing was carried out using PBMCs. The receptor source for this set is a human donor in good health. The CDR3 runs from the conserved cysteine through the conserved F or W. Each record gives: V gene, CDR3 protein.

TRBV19,CASSVAVQTEAFF
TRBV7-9,CASSPPGGNQPQHF
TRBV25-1,CASSEGGPDYGYTF
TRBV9,CASSVSGGMYGYTF
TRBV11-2,CASSLNSGGAGEQFF
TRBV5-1,CASSLGLARGGELFF
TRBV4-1,CASSQALKTAIKYEQYF
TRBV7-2,CASSLDLQGMLTDTQYF
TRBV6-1,CASSEVGQPGGSPLHF
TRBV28,CASSLAQGAREKLFF
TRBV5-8,CASSAGGQSPEGYTF
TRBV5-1,CASSPLGQLSGNTIYF
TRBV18,CASSPIGQGNEAFF
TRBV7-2,CASSLASSGGTPFYEQYF
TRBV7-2,CASSYNRGLNTEAFF
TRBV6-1,CASSEDTGTGELFF
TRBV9,CASSPDTGTNEKLFF